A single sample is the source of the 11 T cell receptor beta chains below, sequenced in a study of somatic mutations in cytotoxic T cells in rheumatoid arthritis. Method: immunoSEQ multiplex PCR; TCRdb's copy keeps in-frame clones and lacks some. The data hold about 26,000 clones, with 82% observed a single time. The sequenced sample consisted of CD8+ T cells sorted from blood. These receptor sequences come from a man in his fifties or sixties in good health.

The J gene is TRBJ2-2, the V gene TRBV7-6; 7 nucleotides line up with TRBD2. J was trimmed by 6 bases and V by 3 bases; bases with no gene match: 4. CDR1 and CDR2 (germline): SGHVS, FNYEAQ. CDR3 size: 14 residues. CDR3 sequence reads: CASSLAGVAGELFF. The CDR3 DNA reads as TGTGCCAGCAGCTTGGCGGGAGTGGCCGGGGAGCTGTTTTTT.

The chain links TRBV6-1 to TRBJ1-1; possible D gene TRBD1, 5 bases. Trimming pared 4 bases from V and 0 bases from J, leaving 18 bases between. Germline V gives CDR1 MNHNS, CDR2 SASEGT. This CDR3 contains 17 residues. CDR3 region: CASSGRWTRIMNTEAFF. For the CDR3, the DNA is TGTGCCAGCAGTGGTAGATGGACACGGATCATGAACACTGAAGCTTTCTTT.

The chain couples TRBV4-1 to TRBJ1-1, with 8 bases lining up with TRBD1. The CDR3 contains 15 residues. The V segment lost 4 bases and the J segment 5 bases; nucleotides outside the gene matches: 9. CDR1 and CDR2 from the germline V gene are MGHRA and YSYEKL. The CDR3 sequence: CASSPSETGVTEAFF. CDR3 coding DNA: TGCGCCAGCAGCCCAAGTGAGACAGGGGTGACTGAAGCTTTCTTT.

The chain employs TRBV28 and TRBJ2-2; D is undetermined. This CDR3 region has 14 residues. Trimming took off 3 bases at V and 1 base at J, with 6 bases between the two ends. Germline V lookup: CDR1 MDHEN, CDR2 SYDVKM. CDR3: CASSFFRNTGELFF. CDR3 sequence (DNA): TGTGCCAGCAGTTTTTTCCGGAACACCGGGGAGCTGTTTTTT.

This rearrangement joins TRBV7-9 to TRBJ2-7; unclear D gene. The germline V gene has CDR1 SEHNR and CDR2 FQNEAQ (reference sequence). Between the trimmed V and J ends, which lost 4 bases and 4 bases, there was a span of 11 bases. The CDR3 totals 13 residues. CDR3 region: CASSSPTGYEQYF. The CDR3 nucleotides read TGTGCCAGCAGCTCCCCAACGGGTTACGAGCAGTACTTC.

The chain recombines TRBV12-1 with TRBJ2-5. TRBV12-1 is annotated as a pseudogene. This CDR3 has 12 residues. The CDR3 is CASSLGKETQYF. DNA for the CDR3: TGTGCCAGCAGCCTGGGGAAAGAGACCCAGTACTTC.

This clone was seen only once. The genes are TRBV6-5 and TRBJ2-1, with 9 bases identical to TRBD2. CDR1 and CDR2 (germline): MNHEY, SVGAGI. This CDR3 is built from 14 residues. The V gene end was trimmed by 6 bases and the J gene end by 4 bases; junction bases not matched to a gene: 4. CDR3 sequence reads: CASSASGNYNEQFF. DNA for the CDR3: TGTGCCAGCAGCGCTAGCGGGAATTACAATGAGCAGTTCTTC.

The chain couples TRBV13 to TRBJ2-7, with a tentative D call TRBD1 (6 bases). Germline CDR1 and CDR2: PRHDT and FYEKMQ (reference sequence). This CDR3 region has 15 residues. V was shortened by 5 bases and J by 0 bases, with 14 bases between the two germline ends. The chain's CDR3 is CASSTGTENSYEQYF. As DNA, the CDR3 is TGTGCCAGCAGCACAGGGACGGAAAACTCCTACGAGCAGTACTTC.

This chain's CDR3 is CASSEAVGGGSTIYF. The CDR3 DNA sequence: TGTGCCAGCAGTGAAGCGGTTGGCGGGGGGAGCACCATATATTTT. The chain joins TRBV2 to TRBJ1-3, with a weak D call TRBD1 (5 bases). Trimming cost V 0 bases and J 9 bases, with 15 bases left between them. Germline loops: CDR1 SNHLY, CDR2 FYNNEI. The CDR3 consists of 15 residues.

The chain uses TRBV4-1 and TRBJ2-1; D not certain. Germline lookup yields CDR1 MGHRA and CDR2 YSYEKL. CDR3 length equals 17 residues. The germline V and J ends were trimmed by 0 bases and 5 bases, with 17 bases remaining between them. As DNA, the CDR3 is TGCGCCAGCAGCCAAGAAATGAATCACCCCCGCAACAATGAGCAGTTCTTC. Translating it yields CASSQEMNHPRNNEQFF.

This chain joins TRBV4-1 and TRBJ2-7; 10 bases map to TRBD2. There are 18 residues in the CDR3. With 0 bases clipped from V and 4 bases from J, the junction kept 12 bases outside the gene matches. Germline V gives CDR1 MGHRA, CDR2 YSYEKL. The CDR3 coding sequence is TGCGCCAGCAGCCAAGATAGGGGCAGTAGCGGGAGGTGGTACGAGCAGTACTTC. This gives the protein CASSQDRGSSGRWYEQYF.